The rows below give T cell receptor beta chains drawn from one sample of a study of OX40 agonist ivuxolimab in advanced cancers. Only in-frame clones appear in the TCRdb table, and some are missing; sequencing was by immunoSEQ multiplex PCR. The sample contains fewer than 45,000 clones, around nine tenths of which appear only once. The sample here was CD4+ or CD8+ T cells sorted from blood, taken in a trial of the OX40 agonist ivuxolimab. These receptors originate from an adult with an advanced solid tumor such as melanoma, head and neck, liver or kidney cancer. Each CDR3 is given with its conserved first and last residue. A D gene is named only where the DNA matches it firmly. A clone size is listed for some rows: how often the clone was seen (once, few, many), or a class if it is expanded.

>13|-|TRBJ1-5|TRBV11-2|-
TGTGCCAGCAGCTTTGATTGGAATCAGCCCCAGCATTTT
CASSFDWNQPQHF
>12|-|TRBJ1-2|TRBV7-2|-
TGTGCCAGCAGCTTTATCAACTATGGCTACACCTTC
CASSFINYGYTF
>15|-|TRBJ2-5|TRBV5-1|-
TGCGCCAGCAGCTTGAGTGCGGGTCTCCAAGAGACCCAGTACTTC
CASSLSAGLQETQYF
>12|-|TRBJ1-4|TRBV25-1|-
TGTGCCAGCAGCGGGAGTGATGAAAAACTGTTTTTT
CASSGSDEKLFF
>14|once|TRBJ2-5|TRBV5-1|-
TGCGCCAGCAGCTTGCTCGGCCTAAAAGAGACCCAGTACTTC
CASSLLGLKETQYF
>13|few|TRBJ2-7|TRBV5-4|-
TGTGCCAGCAGCAACTATCATTCCTACGAGCAGTACTTC
CASSNYHSYEQYF
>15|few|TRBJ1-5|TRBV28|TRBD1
TGTGCCAGCGGCCCTTGGACAGGTAGCAATCAGCCCCAGCATTTT
CASGPWTGSNQPQHF
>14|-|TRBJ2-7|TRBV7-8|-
TGTGCCAGCAGCTTAAAGGACTACTCCTACGAGCAGTACTTC
CASSLKDYSYEQYF
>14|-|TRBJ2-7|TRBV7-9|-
TGTGCCAGCAGATCCGGGACCGACTCCTACGAGCAGTACTTC
CASRSGTDSYEQYF
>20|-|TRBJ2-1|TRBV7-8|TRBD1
TGTGCCAGCAGCTTAGGCTACTACGGGACAGGCGATAGCTCCTACAATGAGCAGTTCTTC
CASSLGYYGTGDSSYNEQFF
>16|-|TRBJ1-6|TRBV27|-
TGTGCCAGCAGTTTATCGGTGCACCCAGGAAATTCACCCCTCCACTTT
CASSLSVHPGNSPLHF
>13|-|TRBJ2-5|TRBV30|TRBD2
TGTGCCTGGAGTAGCGGGAGAGGAGAGACCCAGTACTTC
CAWSSGRGETQYF
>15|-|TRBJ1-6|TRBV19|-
TGTGCCAGTAGTGCGGCGAGCTCCTATAATTCACCCCTCCACTTT
CASSAASSYNSPLHF
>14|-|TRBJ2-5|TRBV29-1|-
TGCAGCGTCGTTTATCGGCGGGGTGGAGAGACCCAGTACTTC
CSVVYRRGGETQYF
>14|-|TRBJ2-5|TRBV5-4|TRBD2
TGTGCCAGCAGCCCTGGGACTAGTAGGGAGACCCAGTACTTC
CASSPGTSRETQYF
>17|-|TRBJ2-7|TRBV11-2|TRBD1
TGTGCCAGCAGCTTAGATGGACCGGGACAGGGGTTCTACGAGCAGTACTTC
CASSLDGPGQGFYEQYF
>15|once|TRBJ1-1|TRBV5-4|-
TGTGCCAGCAGCGCCCCCGGCGGCCTGAACACTGAAGCTTTCTTT
CASSAPGGLNTEAFF
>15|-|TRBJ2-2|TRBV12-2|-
TGTGCAAGTCGCCTCGAGGGACAGGAGACCGGGGAGCTGTTTTTT
CASRLEGQETGELFF
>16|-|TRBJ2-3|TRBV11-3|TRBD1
TGTGCCAGCAGCTTAGCCGGGGCAGGGGGAACAGATACGCAGTATTTT
CASSLAGAGGTDTQYF
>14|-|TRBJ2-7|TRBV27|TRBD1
TGTGCCAGCAGTTTTACAGGGGGGACCTACGAGCAGTACTTC
CASSFTGGTYEQYF
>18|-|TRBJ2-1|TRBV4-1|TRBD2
TGCGCCAGCAGCCGGGACCTGACTAGCGGGGGACCTAACAATGAGCAGTTCTTC
CASSRDLTSGGPNNEQFF
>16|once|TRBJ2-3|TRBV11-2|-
TGTGCCAGCAGGGATACTACGTTCCGTGGCACAGATACGCAGTATTTT
CASRDTTFRGTDTQYF
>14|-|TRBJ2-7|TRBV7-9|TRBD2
TGTGCCAGCAGCCCGACTAGCGGCTCCTACGAGCAGTACTTC
CASSPTSGSYEQYF
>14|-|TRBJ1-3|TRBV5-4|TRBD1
TGTGCCAGCAGCTTACAGGGGGCGGGAAACACCATATATTTT
CASSLQGAGNTIYF
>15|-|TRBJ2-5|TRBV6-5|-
TGTGCCAGCAGTGTCACCGGGGAGATCAGATCAACCCAGTACTTC
CASSVTGEIRSTQYF
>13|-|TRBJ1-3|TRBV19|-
TGTGCCAGTAGTATAGCCGATGGAAACACCATATATTTT
CASSIADGNTIYF
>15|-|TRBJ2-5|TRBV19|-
TGTGCCAGTAGTACCCAGGGCTGGGACGAAGAGACCCAGTACTTC
CASSTQGWDEETQYF
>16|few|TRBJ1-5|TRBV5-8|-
TGTGCCAGCAGCCCGGGTCTATTTTGGTCCAATCAGCCCCAGCATTTT
CASSPGLFWSNQPQHF
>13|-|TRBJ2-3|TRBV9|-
TGTGCCAGCAGCGCCCCCGGGACAGATACGCAGTATTTT
CASSAPGTDTQYF
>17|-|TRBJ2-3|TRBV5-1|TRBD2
TGCGCCAGCAGCGTAAGGACTAGCGGGGGATCAACAGATACGCAGTATTTT
CASSVRTSGGSTDTQYF
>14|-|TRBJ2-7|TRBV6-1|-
TGTGCCAGCAGTGAAAGGGACCGGAAGGGCGAGCAGTACTTC
CASSERDRKGEQYF
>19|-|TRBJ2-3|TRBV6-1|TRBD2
TGTGCCAGCAGTCAAGGTGGGACTAGCGTTTTGAGGGGCACAGATACGCAGTATTTT
CASSQGGTSVLRGTDTQYF
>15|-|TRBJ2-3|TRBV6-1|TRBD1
TGTGCCACCGATAGACAGGGGGCCTGGACAGATACGCAGTATTTT
CATDRQGAWTDTQYF
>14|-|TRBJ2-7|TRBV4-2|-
TGTGCCAGCAACGACGGGAGCGATCCCTACGAGCAGTACTTC
CASNDGSDPYEQYF
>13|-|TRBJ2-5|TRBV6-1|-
TGTGCCAGCGTTGTAACTCAAGGGGAGACCCAGTACTTC
CASVVTQGETQYF
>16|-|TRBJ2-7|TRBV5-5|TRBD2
TGTGCCAGCAGCCCGGACCGAACTAGCGGTACATACGAGCAGTACTTC
CASSPDRTSGTYEQYF
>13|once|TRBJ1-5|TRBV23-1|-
TGCGCCAGCAGGGAACAGGGAAATCAGCCCCAGCATTTT
CASREQGNQPQHF
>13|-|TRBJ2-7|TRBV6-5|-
TGTGCCAGCAGTTACTCGACTAACTACGAGCAGTACTTC
CASSYSTNYEQYF
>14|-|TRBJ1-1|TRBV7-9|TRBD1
TGTGCCAGCAGCGCGGGACAGGGAAGAACTGAAGCTTTCTTT
CASSAGQGRTEAFF
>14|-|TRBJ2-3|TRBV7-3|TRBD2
TGTGCCAGCAGCTTCGCGGGGGGCACAGATACGCAGTATTTT
CASSFAGGTDTQYF
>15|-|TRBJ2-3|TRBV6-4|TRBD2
TGTGCCAGCAGTGACTCAGCGGGAGCCACAGATACGCAGTATTTT
CASSDSAGATDTQYF